This record looks at one T cell receptor (beta chain) sequence and its context. The target of this receptor is not known. Per-nucleotide qualities are absent, and no much larger clonotype sits a single base away. The data originate from a study of CD8 T cells in ankylosing spondylitis (dated by TCRdb to about 2017). About the study as a whole: The study profiled T cell receptor beta repertoires in healthy donors and ankylosing spondylitis patients to find disease-linked TCR variants. In total, the full study cohort was made up of 95 to 110 healthy donors and some 26 ankylosing spondylitis patients. Samples of peripheral blood were taken, and for ankylosing spondylitis patients, synovial fluid was collected as well. On the study overall, not on this receptor specifically: Significant enrichment of the disease-linked clones was reported in matched synovial fluid samples from ankylosing spondylitis patients. Blood from ankylosing spondylitis patients appeared to be characterized by a TCR beta motif made up of several highly homologous amino acid variants. Some motif variants had previously been reported in the synovial fluid and blood of reactive arthritis patients, which suggests shared mechanisms of disease initiation. In peripheral blood, the disease-linked clones were found at relatively low frequencies and had a CD8+ phenotype.

Synovial fluid samples were paired with blood samples taken from the same ankylosing spondylitis patients. Data came from an Illumina HiSeq 2500. Quantitative 5'-RACE with molecular barcodes was the method used to prepare the TCR beta libraries. The published analysis was carried out like this. A new computational method based on a probabilistic model of VDJ rearrangement was used to identify disease-linked TCR variants. Starting from the raw public reads, TCRdb applied fastp trimming at Q25, assembled clones with MiXCR and retained in-frame beta chains. Merged by CDR3 protein, the rows form single entries marked with the most common genes and DNA. These V and J calls originate from TCRdb's pipeline instead of the authors' own analysis. The sample table shows approximately 140,000 distinct CDR3 sequences, and around two fifths are seen once. In total, the top ten clones hold 13% to 15% of the sample.

Looking up the germline V gene yields CDR1 MNHEY and CDR2 SVGEGT. Inclusive of the bounding cysteine and phenylalanine, the CDR3 is 13 residues long. The retained sequence is limited to the CDR3, 39 bases, with the frame set at the first base. The junction shows trimming of 7 bases on V and 0 bases on J, plus 10 bases between the germline ends. The TCR originated in a male donor with ankylosing spondylitis. This sequence uses TRBV6-2 or TRBV6-3 and TRBJ2-7, with the D segment identity uncertain. Sequenced sample: synovial fluid, either unsorted or a sorted T cell fraction (not recorded which). CDR3 sequence: CASTEDTSYEQYF. The nucleotide sequence is TGTGCCAGCACCGAAGACACCTCCTACGAGCAGTACTTC.